This T cell receptor (beta chain) derives from a study of blood T cell repertoires in COVID-19. For the study at large: Sites in the United States, Italy and Spain provided acute and convalescent COVID-19 samples. From T cells, B-cell-depleted T cells, or PBMCs came the material, which was cDNA or gDNA.

In the authors' workflow: Reference gene primer amplification yielded estimated nucleated cell counts. Sequencing was performed with immunoSEQ multiplex PCR; in TCRdb, only in-frame clones are kept and a portion is missing. That table furnishes V, J and clone size, whereas the DNA furnished D and trimming. In the table there are over 200,000 clones, approximately 84% of which are singletons. The CDR3 has 12 amino acids. With V trimmed by 11 bases and J by 5 bases, 9 bases remained unmatched. The germline CDR1 and CDR2 sequences are LGHDT and YNNKEL (reference sequence). The clonotype was recovered from a man aged 35 to 55 with active or convalescent COVID-19. Input material: peripheral blood. This chain links TRBV3-1 (or the pseudogene TRBV3-2) with TRBJ2-7; 7 nucleotides agree with TRBD1. The CDR3 DNA reads as TGTGCCTTGCCAAACAGGGGCGACGAGCAGTACTTC. Translation gives CALPNRGDEQYF.